The present entry profiles one T cell receptor (beta chain) with its context. The antigen is unknown. The source of the sample is a study of T cell clones after liver transplantation. Study-level findings and limits: Conclusions were preliminary, with small, heterogeneous patient groups.

TCRbeta sequences of proliferating CFSE-low MLR cells were labeled alloreactive. Pre-transplant recipient cells met graft donor PBMCs, splenocytes, lymph-node cells, or third-party PBMCs. Generated by immunoSEQ multiplex PCR, the TCRdb table keeps only in-frame clones and is missing some. The table lists some 130 clones, around a third of them singletons, with less than 40% in the top ten. Germline CDR1 LGHNA, CDR2 YNFKEQ. The junction had 9 bases not matched to a gene; V was cut back by 4 bases and J by 5 bases. The CDR3 covers 15 residues. Sequenced: CD4+ T cells from cultured PBMCs. V is TRBV4-2 and J is TRBJ2-7; 9 bases fit TRBD1. This clonotype originated in a human patient who received a liver transplant. Some T cells may trace back to the graft donor. This CDR3 is CASSLMDRGGNEQYF. For the CDR3, the DNA is TGTGCCAGCAGCCTTATGGACAGGGGTGGGAACGAGCAGTACTTC.